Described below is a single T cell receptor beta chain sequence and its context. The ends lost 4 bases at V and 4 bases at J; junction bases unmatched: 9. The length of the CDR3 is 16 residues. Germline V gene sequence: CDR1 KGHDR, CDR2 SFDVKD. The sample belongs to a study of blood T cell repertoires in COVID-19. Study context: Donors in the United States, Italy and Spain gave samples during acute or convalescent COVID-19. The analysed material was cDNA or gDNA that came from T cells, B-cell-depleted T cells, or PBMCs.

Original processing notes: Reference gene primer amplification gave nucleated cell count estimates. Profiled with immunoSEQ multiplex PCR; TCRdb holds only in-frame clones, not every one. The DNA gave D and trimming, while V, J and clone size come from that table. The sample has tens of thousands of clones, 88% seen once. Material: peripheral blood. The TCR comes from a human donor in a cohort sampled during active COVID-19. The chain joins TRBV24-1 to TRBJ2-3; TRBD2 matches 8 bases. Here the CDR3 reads CATSDLSGSTPDTQYF. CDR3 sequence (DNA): TGTGCCACCAGTGACCTCAGCGGGAGTACTCCAGATACGCAGTATTTT.